This passage covers 3 T cell receptor beta chains from one sample sequenced in a study of shared clonotypes between healthy human individuals. Profiling relied on immunoSEQ multiplex PCR, and the TCRdb table lists in-frame clones only, not all of them. The table records about 600,000 clones, roughly 97% of them present only once. Source material: naive CD4+ T cells sorted from blood. Subset in this sample: CD45RA+ positively selected. Source of these receptors: a woman in her 30s in good health.

V gene TRBV10-3 combines with J gene TRBJ1-1; TRBD1 is a possible D gene (6 bases). This CDR3 spans 13 amino acids. Germline loops: CDR1 ENHRY, CDR2 SYGVKD. Trimming cost V 10 bases and J 1 base, with 13 bases left between them. The CDR3 DNA reads TGTGCCACCACGGACAGAGCGAACACTGAAGCTTTCTTT. Encoded protein: CATTDRANTEAFF.

The chain is built from TRBV27 and TRBJ2-7, with 11 positions matching TRBD2. The CDR3 spans 17 residues. J lost 4 bases, V lost 5 bases, and 13 bases had no gene match. From germline, CDR1 is MNHEY and CDR2 SMNVEV (reference sequence). Here the CDR3 reads CASSPQRLAGRAYEQYF. In DNA form, the CDR3 reads TGTGCCAGCAGTCCCCAGAGACTAGCGGGACGCGCTTACGAGCAGTACTTC.

This chain uses TRBV5-6 with TRBJ2-7; 7 nucleotides match TRBD2. J gave up 3 bases and V 7 bases, and 4 bases lay outside the gene matches. The CDR3 length is 12 residues. Germline loops: CDR1 SGHDT, CDR2 YYEEEE. The CDR3 DNA follows: TGTGCCAGCCGGGCGGGGGACTACGAGCAGTACTTC. Its translation is CASRAGDYEQYF.